This T cell receptor (beta chain) was recorded in a study of blood T cell repertoires in COVID-19. On the study more broadly: The United States, Italy and Spain supplied acute and convalescent COVID-19 samples. Sample material is recorded as cDNA or gDNA derived from T cells, B-cell-depleted T cells, or PBMCs.

Under the authors' procedure: How many nucleated cells were present was estimated from reference gene primer amplification. TCRdb's copy holds only in-frame clones and misses some; the assay was immunoSEQ multiplex PCR. V, J and clone size are those of that table, while D and trimming were read from the DNA. The sample has approximately 300,000 clones, about 84% seen once; the top ten hold 1.5% to 2%. V lost 5 bases and J lost 0, with 8 bases in between. CDR3 length: 13 residues. Germline values: CDR1 SGHTA, CDR2 FQGNSA. The chain has TRBV7-2 and TRBJ2-7; D might be TRBD2 (5 bases). Sample: peripheral blood. This clonotype originated in a woman in her forties or fifties with acute or convalescent COVID-19. DNA of the CDR3: TGTGCCAGCAGCCAGAGGGACTCCTACGAGCAGTACTTC. Protein product: CASSQRDSYEQYF. Full variable domain (rest looked up from reference TRBV7-2 and TRBJ2-7): GAGVSQSPSNKVTEKGKDVELRCDPISGHTALYWYRQSLGQGLEFLIYFQGNSAPDKSGLPSDRFSAERTGGSVSTLTIQRTQQEDSAVYLCASSQRDSYEQYFGPGTRLTVT.